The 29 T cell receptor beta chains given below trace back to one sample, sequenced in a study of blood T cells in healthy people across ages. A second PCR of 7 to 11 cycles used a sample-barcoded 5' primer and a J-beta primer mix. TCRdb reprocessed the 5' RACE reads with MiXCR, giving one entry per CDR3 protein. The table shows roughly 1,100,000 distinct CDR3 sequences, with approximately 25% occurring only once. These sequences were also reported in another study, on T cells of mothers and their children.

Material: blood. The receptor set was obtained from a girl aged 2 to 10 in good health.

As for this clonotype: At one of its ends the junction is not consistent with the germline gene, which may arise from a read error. CDR3 nucleotide sequence: TGTGCCAGCAGCGCGGTTCCGGAGGCCAAAAACATTCACTACTTC. This encodes CASSAVPEAKNIHYF. The J gene is TRBJ2-4, the V gene TRBV12-3 or TRBV12-4, with D possibly TRBD2 on 5 matching bases. The CDR3 loop spans 15 amino acids.

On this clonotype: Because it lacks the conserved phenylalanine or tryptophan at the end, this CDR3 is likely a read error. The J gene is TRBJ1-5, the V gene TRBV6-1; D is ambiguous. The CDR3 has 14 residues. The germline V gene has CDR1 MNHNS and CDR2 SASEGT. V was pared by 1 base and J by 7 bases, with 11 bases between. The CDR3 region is CASSEDGPWQPQHL. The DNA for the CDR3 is TGTGCCAGCAGTGAAGACGGTCCATGGCAGCCCCAGCATCTT.

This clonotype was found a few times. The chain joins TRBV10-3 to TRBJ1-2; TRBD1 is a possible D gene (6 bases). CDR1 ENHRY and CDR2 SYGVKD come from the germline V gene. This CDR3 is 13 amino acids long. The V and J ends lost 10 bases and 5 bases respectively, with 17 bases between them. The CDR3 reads CATEGGNGYGYTF. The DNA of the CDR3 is TGTGCCACGGAAGGGGGGAATGGATATGGCTACACCTTC.

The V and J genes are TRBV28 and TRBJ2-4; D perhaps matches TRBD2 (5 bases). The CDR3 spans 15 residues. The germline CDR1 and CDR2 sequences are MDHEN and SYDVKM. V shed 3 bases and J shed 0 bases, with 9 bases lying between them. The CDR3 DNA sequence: TGTGCCAGCAGTTTCAGCGGAATAGCCAAAAACATTCAGTACTTC. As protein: CASSFSGIAKNIQYF.

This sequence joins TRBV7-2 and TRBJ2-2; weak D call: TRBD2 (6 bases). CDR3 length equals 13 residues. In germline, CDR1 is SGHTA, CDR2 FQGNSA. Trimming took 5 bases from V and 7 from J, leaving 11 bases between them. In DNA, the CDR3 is TGTGCCAGCAGCCCACGGAGGGACGGGGAGCTGTTTTTT. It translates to CASSPRRDGELFF.

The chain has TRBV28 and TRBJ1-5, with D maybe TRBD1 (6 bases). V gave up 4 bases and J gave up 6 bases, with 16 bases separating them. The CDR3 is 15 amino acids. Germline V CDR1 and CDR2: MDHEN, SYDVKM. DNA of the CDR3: TGTGCCAGCAGTTGGAAACAGGGATTAGGTCAGCCCCAGCATTTT. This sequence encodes CASSWKQGLGQPQHF.

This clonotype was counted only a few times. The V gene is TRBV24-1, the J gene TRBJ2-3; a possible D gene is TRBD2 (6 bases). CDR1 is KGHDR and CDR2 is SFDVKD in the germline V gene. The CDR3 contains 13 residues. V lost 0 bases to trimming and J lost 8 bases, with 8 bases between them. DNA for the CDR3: TGTGCCACCAGTGATTTGATGGAGGGTACGCAGTATTTT. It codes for CATSDLMEGTQYF.

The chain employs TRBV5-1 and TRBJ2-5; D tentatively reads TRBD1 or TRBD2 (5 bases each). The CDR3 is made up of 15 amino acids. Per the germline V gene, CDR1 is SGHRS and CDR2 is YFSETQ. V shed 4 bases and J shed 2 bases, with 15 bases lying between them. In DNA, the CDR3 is TGCGCCAGCAGCGGGGGTTGGAGCCCTCAAGAGACCCAGTACTTC. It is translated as CASSGGWSPQETQYF.

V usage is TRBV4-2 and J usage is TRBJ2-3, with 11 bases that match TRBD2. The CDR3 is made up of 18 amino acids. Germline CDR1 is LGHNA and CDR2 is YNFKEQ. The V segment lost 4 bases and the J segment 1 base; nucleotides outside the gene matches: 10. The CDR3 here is CASSPIAGGGFGTDTQYF. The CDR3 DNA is TGTGCCAGCAGCCCAATAGCGGGAGGGGGATTCGGCACAGATACGCAGTATTTT.

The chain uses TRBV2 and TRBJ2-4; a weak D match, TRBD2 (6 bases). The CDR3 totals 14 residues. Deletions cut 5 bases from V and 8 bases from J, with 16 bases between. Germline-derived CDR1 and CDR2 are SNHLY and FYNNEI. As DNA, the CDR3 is TGTGCCAGCAGTACTACTAGCATTAGGGACATTCAGTACTTC. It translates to CASSTTSIRDIQYF.

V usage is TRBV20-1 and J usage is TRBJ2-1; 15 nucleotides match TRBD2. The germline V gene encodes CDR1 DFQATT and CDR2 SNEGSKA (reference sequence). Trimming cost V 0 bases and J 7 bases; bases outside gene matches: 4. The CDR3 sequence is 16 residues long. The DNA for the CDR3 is TGCAGTGCTAGAGATGGAGGGACTAGCGGGAGGAATGAGCAGTTCTTC. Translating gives CSARDGGTSGRNEQFF.

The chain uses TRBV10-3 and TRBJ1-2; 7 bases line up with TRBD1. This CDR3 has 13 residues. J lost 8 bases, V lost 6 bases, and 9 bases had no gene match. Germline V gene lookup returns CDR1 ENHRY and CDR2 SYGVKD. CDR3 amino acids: CAISLRQGTGYTF. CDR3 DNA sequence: TGTGCCATCAGCCTTCGACAGGGAACGGGCTACACCTTC.

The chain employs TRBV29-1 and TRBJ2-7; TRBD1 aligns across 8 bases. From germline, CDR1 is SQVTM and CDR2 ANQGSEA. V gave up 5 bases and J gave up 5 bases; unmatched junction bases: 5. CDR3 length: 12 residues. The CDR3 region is CSVMTGDDEQYF. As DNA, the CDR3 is TGCAGCGTTATGACAGGGGATGACGAGCAGTACTTC.

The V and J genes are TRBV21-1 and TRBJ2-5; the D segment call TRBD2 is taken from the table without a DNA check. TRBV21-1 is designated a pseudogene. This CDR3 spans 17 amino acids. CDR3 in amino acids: CASSTGLAGGLPETQYF. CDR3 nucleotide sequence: TGTGCCAGCAGCACCGGACTAGCGGGGGGCCTCCCGGAGACCCAGTACTTC.

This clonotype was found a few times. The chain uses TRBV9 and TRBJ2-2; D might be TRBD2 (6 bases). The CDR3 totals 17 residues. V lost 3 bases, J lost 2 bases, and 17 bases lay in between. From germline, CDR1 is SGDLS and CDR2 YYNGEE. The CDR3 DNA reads TGTGCCAGCAGCGGCCGTGGGACTCCCGCAAACACCGGGGAGCTGTTTTTT. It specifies CASSGRGTPANTGELFF.

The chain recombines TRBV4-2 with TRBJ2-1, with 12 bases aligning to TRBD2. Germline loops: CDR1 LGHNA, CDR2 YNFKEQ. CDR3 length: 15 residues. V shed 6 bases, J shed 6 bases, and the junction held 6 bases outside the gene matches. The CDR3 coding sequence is TGTGCCAGCAGGACTAGCGGGGGTGTCGGCAATGAGCAGTTCTTC. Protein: CASRTSGGVGNEQFF.

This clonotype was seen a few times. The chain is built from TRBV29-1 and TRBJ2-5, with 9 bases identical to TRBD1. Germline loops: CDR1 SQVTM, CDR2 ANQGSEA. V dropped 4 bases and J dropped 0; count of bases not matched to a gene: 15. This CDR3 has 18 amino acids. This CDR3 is CSVVFVTGGYWYQETQYF. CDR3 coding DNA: TGCAGCGTTGTTTTTGTGACAGGGGGTTATTGGTACCAAGAGACCCAGTACTTC.

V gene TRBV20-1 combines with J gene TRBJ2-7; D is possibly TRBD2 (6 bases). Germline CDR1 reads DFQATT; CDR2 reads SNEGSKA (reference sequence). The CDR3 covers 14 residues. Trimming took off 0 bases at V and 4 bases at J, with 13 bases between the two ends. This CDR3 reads CSARDEPGRYEQYF. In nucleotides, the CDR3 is TGCAGTGCTAGAGATGAACCAGGGAGGTACGAGCAGTACTTC.

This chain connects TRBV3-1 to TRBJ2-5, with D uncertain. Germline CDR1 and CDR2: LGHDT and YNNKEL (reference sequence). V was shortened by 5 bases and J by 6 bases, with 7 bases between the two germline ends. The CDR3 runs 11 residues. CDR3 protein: CASSVKKTQYF. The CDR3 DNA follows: TGTGCCAGCAGCGTAAAAAAGACCCAGTACTTC.

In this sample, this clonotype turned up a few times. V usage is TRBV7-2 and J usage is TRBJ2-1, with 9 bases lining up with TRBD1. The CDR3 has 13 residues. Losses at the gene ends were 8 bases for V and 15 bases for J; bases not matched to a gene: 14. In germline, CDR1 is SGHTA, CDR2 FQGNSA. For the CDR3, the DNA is TGTGCCAGCGGTATACAGGGGGCGCAGGGATCGTTCTTC. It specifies CASGIQGAQGSFF.

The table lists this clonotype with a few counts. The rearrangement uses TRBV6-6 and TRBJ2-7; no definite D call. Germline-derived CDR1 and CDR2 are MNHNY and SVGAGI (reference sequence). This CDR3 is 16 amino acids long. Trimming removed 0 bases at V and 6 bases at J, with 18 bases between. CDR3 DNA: TGTGCCAGCAGTTACTCGTACTCGGTTGTCCCCCGCGAGCAGTACTTC. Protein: CASSYSYSVVPREQYF.

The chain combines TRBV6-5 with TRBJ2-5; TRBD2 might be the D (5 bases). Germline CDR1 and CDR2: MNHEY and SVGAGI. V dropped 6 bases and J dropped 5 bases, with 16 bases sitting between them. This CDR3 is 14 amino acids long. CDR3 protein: CASSLGVASETQYF. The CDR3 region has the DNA TGTGCCAGCAGCCTTGGGGTAGCGTCGGAGACCCAGTACTTC.

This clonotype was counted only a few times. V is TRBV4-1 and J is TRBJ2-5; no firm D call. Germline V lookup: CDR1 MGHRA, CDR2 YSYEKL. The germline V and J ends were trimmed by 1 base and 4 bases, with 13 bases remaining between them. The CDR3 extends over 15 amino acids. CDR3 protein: CASSQAAVVTETQYF. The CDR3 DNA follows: TGCGCCAGCAGCCAAGCGGCAGTGGTGACAGAGACCCAGTACTTC.

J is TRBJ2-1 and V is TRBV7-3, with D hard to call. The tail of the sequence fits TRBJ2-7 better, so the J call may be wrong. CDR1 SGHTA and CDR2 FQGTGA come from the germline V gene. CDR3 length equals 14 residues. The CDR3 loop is CASSSTGPVGEQYF. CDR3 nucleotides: TGTGCCAGCAGCTCCACTGGGCCTGTCGGGGAGCAGTACTTC.

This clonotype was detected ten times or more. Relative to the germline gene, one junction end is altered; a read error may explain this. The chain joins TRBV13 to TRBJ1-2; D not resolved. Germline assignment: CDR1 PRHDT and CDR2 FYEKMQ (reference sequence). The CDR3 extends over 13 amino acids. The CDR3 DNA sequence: TGTGCCAGCAGCGTAGGTGAAGTCTATGGCTACACCTTC. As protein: CASSVGEVYGYTF. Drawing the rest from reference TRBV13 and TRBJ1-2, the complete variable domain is AAGVIQSPRHLIKEKRETATLKCYPIPRHDTVYWYQQGPGQDPQFLISFYEKMQSDKGSIPDRFSAQQFSDYHSELNMSSLELGDSALYFCASSVGEVYGYTFGSGTRLTVV.

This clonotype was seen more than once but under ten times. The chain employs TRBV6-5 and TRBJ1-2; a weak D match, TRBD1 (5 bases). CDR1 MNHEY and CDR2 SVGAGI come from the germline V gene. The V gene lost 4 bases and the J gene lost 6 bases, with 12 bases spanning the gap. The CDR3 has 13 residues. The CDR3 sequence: CASSSDSLDGYTF. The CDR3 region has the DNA TGTGCCAGCAGTTCAGACAGCCTGGATGGCTACACCTTC.

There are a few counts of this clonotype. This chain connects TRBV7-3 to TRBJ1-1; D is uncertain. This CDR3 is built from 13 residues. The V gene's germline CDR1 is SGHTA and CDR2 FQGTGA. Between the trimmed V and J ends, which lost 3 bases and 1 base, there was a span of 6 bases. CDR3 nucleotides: TGTGCCAGCAGCTTGTGGAAGAACACTGAAGCTTTCTTT. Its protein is CASSLWKNTEAFF.

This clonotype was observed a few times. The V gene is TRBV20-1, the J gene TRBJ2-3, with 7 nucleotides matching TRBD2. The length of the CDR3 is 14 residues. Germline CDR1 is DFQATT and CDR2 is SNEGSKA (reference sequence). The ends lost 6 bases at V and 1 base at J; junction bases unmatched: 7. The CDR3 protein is CSALSSGRTDTQYF. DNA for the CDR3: TGCAGTGCCCTTTCTAGCGGCCGCACAGATACGCAGTATTTT.

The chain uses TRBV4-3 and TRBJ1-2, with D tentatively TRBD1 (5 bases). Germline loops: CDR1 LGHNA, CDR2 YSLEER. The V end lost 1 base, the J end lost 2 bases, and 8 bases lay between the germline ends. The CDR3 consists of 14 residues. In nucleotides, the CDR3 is TGCGCCAGCAGCCAAGGGGGGGACAACTATGGCTACACCTTC. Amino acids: CASSQGGDNYGYTF.